This T cell receptor beta chain emerged from a study of cytomegalovirus exposure and HLA in healthy donors. Study details: Findings of an earlier analysis included around 120 million unique TCR beta sequences from 200 million or so T cells.

Notes on this clone: As yet, its antigen is unknown.

Germline loops: CDR1 MNHEY, CDR2 SMNVEV (reference sequence). Trimming removed 2 bases at V and 1 base at J, with 11 bases between. CDR3 length equals 15 residues. Whole-study findings and limits: According to a later analysis, most TCR beta chains associated with CMV appeared HLA-restricted. Whilst most TCR sequences proved rare, a subset of public TCRs occurred across many donors.

Both 60 Vbeta primers and 13 Jbeta primers went into the PCR. Method: immunoSEQ multiplex PCR; TCRdb's copy keeps in-frame clones and lacks some. The sample records 100,000 to 150,000 clones, around 83% being singletons. Sequencing was done on a sample of PBMCs. The chain is built from TRBV27 and TRBJ2-5, with D perhaps matching TRBD2 (6 bases). The TCR was taken from a girl aged 2-15 years in good health and CMV-seronegative. CDR3 bases: TGTGCCAGCAGTTTACGGGGAGGCCCCCAAGAGACCCAGTACTTC. It is translated as CASSLRGGPQETQYF.